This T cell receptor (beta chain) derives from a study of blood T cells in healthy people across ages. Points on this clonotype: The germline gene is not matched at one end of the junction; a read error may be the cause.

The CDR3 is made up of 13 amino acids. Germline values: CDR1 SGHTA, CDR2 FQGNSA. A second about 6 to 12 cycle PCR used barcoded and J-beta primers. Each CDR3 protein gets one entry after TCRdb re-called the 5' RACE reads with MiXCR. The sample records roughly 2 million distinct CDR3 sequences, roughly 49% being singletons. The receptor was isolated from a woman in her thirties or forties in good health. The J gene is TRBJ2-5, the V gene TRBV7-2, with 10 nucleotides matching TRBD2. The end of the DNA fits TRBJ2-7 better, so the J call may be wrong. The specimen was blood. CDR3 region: CAGSTGLAYEQYF. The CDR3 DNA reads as TGTGCCGGCAGCACGGGACTAGCGTACGAGCAGTACTTC.